The sequence of this T cell receptor beta chain was determined in a study of cytomegalovirus exposure and HLA in healthy donors. Regarding the study as a whole: In all likelihood, a cluster of highly shared sequence variants was a sequencing artifact.

Note on this clone: The antigen is unknown.

Both 60 Vbeta primers and 13 Jbeta primers went into the PCR. In the original workflow: Per a later analysis, the number of unique TCR beta chains was about 80 million, of which about 11 million were shared. TCRdb's copy holds only in-frame clones and misses some; the assay was immunoSEQ multiplex PCR. That table furnishes V, J and clone size, whereas the DNA furnished D and trimming. This sample's clone table lists about 40,000 clones. The sample consisted of PBMCs. This sequence was found in a woman in her twenties or thirties in good health and CMV-seronegative.

The CDR3: CASSPLQGAKNIQYF. As DNA, the CDR3 is TGTGCCAGCAGCCCCCTACAGGGAGCCAAAAACATTCAGTACTTC. This chain uses TRBV11-2 with TRBJ2-4, with a tentative D call TRBD1 (6 bases). The CDR3 covers 15 residues. CDR1 and CDR2 from the germline V gene are SGHAT and FQNNGV. V lost 5 bases and J 0 bases, leaving 11 bases between the germline ends.